This TCR beta chain was identified in a study of patients and donors after allogeneic stem cell transplantation. TCRdb re-analysed the RT-PCR reads in MiXCR, keeping a single row per CDR3 protein. Of 920,000 or so distinct CDR3 sequences detected, around 17% appear once; the ten largest clones hold 5% to 6.5%. Trimming at V came to 0 bases and at J to 0 bases, leaving 20 bases not matched to a gene. Germline V CDR1 and CDR2: MGHRA, YSYEKL. The CDR3 has 22 residues. This chain links TRBV4-1 with TRBJ2-7, with TRBD1 identical over 10 bases. The receptor's source is a human donor who was either an allogeneic HSCT recipient or a stem cell or donor lymphocyte infusion donor (not recorded which). It is not recorded whose cells these are; they may come from a transplant donor. Sequenced: blood, either unsorted or a sorted T cell fraction (not recorded which). CDR3 region: CASSQDQTETGGVGPTSYEQYF. The CDR3 coding sequence is TGCGCCAGCAGCCAAGATCAGACTGAGACAGGGGGCGTGGGGCCCACCTCCTACGAGCAGTACTTC.